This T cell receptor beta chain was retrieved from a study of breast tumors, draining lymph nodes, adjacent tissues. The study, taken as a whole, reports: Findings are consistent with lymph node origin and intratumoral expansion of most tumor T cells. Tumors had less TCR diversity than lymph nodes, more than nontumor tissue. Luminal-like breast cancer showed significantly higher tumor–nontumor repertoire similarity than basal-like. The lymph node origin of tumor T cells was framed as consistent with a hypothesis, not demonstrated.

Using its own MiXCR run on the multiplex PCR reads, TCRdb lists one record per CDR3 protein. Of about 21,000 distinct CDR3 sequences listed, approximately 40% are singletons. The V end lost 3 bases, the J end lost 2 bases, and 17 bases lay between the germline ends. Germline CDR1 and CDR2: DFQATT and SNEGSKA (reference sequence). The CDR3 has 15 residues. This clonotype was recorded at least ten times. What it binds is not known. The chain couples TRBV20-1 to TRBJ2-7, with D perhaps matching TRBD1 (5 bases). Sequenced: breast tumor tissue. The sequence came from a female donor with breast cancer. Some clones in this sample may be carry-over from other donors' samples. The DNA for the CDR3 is TGCAGTGCTAGGATTCCCCTGGGCAGGGCCTACGAGCAGTACTTC. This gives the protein CSARIPLGRAYEQYF.